This T cell receptor beta chain was identified in a study of T cell repertoires in cytomegalovirus infection. General study findings and limits: Clonotypes of TCR beta that were HLA-C-restricted and CMV-specific dominated the ex vivo response.

CDR1 and CDR2 (germline): MNHNS, SASEGT. Trimming left V 4 bases short and J 0 bases short, with 16 bases between. This CDR3 region has 17 residues. TCRdb processed the reads anew with MiXCR; each CDR3 protein has one entry. The table has 7,600 or so distinct CDR3 sequences, approximately 54% seen once; the top ten hold about 69%. About this clonotype itself: The antigen is not known.

The V gene is TRBV6-1, the J gene TRBJ2-1, with D perhaps matching TRBD1 or TRBD2 (5 bases each). This receptor was obtained from a human donor in good health (CMV status not recorded). Some clones in this sample may be carry-over from other donors' samples. Sequencing was done on a sample of PBMCs, sequenced either directly or after in vitro stimulation (not recorded which). The CDR3 bases are TGTGCCAGCAGTGGTCGAGGGGTTTCCTTCTCCTACAATGAGCAGTTCTTC. Amino acids: CASSGRGVSFSYNEQFF.